This TCR beta chain appears in the sequencing data of a study of T cells after yellow fever vaccination (dated by TCRdb to between 2018 and 2020). With regard to the full study: The SMART-Seq v4 Ultra Low Input RNA kit was used to prepare libraries from fractions with low cell numbers. To follow T-cell clones before and after primary and booster YFV17D yellow fever vaccination, bulk TCR alpha and beta repertoires were sequenced over time. Bulk PBMC replicates and cell subsets were isolated from blood drawn at multiple timepoints before and after both primary and secondary immunization. The cohort comprised two healthy male donors, one aged 18 to 29 and one aged 30 to 40 years. Study-level results and caveats: A small share of clonotypes was detected in both CD4 and CD8 compartments, with the overlap likely arising from convergent recombination. Compared with the primary T-cell response, the secondary T-cell response was weaker but faster, peaking on day 5 rather than day 15. Most clones expanded after primary vaccination were re-detected after the booster (almost 98% of CD4 and approximately 89% of CD8), suggesting broad memory maintenance. The study included only two donors, which limits how far the findings can be generalized. Because abundant contaminating clonotypes from the bulk population could be contained in FACS-sorted repertoires, computational filtering was required.

The treatment or condition label, as the study defines it: live attenuated yellow fever vaccine strain. Two biological replicates of bulk PBMCs were collected at each blood-draw timepoint. PBMCs were isolated from peripheral blood using a standard Ficoll-Paque protocol. RNA was extracted with TriZol from bulk PBMCs, CD4 and CD8 fractions, and dextramer-positive and dextramer-negative fractions. This clonotype has only a few counts. What antigen it recognizes has not been identified. One base away there is no much larger clone; base qualities are not given. TCR cDNA was synthesized by 5'RACE template switching, which introduced a universal primer site and unique molecular identifiers. Priming for cDNA synthesis came from both the TCR alpha and TCR beta constant segments. Library amplification used two PCR steps, and the second PCR step added sample barcodes and sequencing adapters. Libraries were sequenced on Illumina HiSeq 2500 (2x100 bp) or NovaSeq (2x150 bp). The study's own analysis went as follows. Reads were demultiplexed and collapsed into UMI consensus sequences with MIGEC, and V(D)J alignment was performed with MiXCR. Vaccine-responding clonotypes were defined with edgeR using replicate PBMC samples, requiring FDR below 0.01 and a log2 fold change above 5 up to day 15. Each bulk clonotype received a CD4 or CD8 identity based on whether the sequenced CD4 or CD8 repertoire contained that clonotype at higher abundance. TCRdb ran its own pipeline on the public reads, namely fastp trimming at Q25 and MiXCR clone calling, and kept in-frame beta chains. Rows merge per CDR3 protein into single entries with the most common DNA and genes. It is TCRdb's table, rather than the study itself, that gives the V and J calls and clone size. In this sample the table shows under 600,000 distinct CDR3 sequences, less than 15% of which occur a single time. The ten largest clones capture more than 13% of the sample.

CDR1 and CDR2 (SGHDT, YYEEEE) derive from the germline V gene. The CDR3 runs 18 amino acids, cysteine and phenylalanine included. The sequence is cut down to CDR3 DNA, 54 bases in frame from base 1. Cut back by 3 bases and 0 bases, the V and J ends lie 22 bases apart. The chain links TRBV5-6 with TRBJ2-7; the D region possibly corresponds to TRBD2 (6 bases align). This TCR came from a man aged 30 to 45 who received the YFV17D yellow fever vaccine. The material was PBMCs, obtained on the day of the yellow fever booster vaccination. The DNA sequence is given as TGTGCCAGCAGCTCCCCTGGGAACACGGACTATAGCTCCTACGAGCAGTACTTC. Translated, this is CASSSPGNTDYSSYEQYF.